This is a list of T cell receptor beta chains from one sample in a study of beta chain features in type 1 diabetes. Repertoires were generated with immunoSEQ multiplex PCR, while TCRdb's copy carries only in-frame clones and drops some. Of under 950,000 clones listed, around a sixth are singletons. The sample consisted of naive CD4+ T cells from blood. The receptors come from a woman aged 18-29 years in good health. Each CDR3 is given with its conserved first and last residue. D genes are given only for firm matches. The size field is filled for only some rows; it gives once, few, many or a size class.

D: TRBD1
J: TRBJ1-1
length: 11
size: NA
V: TRBV6-5
DNA: TGTGCCAGCAGTCGACAGGGCGCAGCTTTCTTT
CDR3: CASSRQGAAFF

D: TRBD2
J: TRBJ2-7
length: 15
size: few
V: TRBV28
DNA: TGTGCCAGCTGGAATAGCGGGATCCGCTCCTACGAGCAGTACTTC
CDR3: CASWNSGIRSYEQYF

D: NA
J: TRBJ2-7
length: 13
size: NA
V: TRBV6-6
DNA: TGTGCCAGCAGTTTGGCGGGATCCTACGAGCAGTACTTC
CDR3: CASSLAGSYEQYF

D: NA
J: TRBJ2-1
length: 14
size: NA
V: TRBV7-2
DNA: TGTGCCAGCAGACCGGACGGAACCTACAATGAGCAGTTCTTC
CDR3: CASRPDGTYNEQFF

D: NA
J: TRBJ2-4
length: 15
size: few
V: TRBV7-2
DNA: TGTGCCAGCAGCTTATCTCTAGCGGCCAAAAACATTCAGTACTTC
CDR3: CASSLSLAAKNIQYF

D: NA
J: TRBJ2-5
length: 16
size: NA
V: TRBV7-2
DNA: TGTGCCAGCAGCTTAGCGCTTAGGGCGGGTCAAGAGACCCAGTACTTC
CDR3: CASSLALRAGQETQYF

D: TRBD2
J: TRBJ2-3
length: 16
size: NA
V: TRBV7-2
DNA: TGTGCCAGCAGCTTATCGAGACTAGCGGGAGGGGATACGCAGTATTTT
CDR3: CASSLSRLAGGDTQYF

D: TRBD1
J: TRBJ2-7
length: 17
size: NA
V: TRBV7-8
DNA: TGTGCCAGCAGCAGAGGTCGGTGGGACAGGAATTACTACGAGCAGTACTTC
CDR3: CASSRGRWDRNYYEQYF

D: NA
J: TRBJ1-2
length: 14
size: NA
V: TRBV19
DNA: TGTGCCAGTAGTATGCCACGGATTAACTATGGCTACACCTTC
CDR3: CASSMPRINYGYTF

D: TRBD1
J: TRBJ2-7
length: 14
size: few
V: TRBV5-4
DNA: TGTGCCAGCAGCGCGGGACAGGGGAGGTACGAGCAGTACTTC
CDR3: CASSAGQGRYEQYF